This TCR beta chain was documented in a study of T cells in women clearing cervical HPV infection. In the study overall: Case blood drawn at lesion detection; control blood after infection cleared. Regarding the study as a whole: CIN3+ cases had significantly higher TCR repertoire richness than controls, but evenness did not differ. Cases carried less TRBV6-7 than controls: about 0.1% versus 0.15%.

Germline-derived CDR1 and CDR2 are DFQATT and SNEGSKA (reference sequence). V lost 5 bases to trimming and J lost 4 bases; unmatched junction nucleotides: 9. CDR3 length: 15 residues. Method: immunoSEQ multiplex PCR; TCRdb's copy keeps in-frame clones and lacks some. Its table records about 30,000 clones. In regard to this clone: As yet, its antigen is unknown. The read terminates 3 residues before the CDR3 end, so the remaining end is supplied by the germline J gene.

The TCR was taken from a woman between 18 and 70 years old with a cervical HPV16 infection that either progressed to CIN3+ or cleared (not recorded which). The sequenced sample was blood buffy coat. This chain links TRBV20-1 with TRBJ1-1; the match to TRBD1 covers 11 bases. CDR3 DNA, as far as it was read: TGCAGTGCTTTCCACTCCGGGACAGGGGGCACTGAA. Amino acids: CSAFHSGTGGTE. The complete CDR3 protein is CSAFHSGTGGTEAFF.